The clone carrying this T cell receptor (beta chain) was counted between two and nine times. These data are taken from a study of blood T cell repertoires in COVID-19. Study details: Both acute and convalescent COVID-19 samples were obtained from the United States, Italy and Spain.

Here immunoSEQ multiplex PCR was the method, and the copy in TCRdb shows in-frame clones only, minus some. The sample contains tens of thousands of clones, approximately 83% of which appear only once. Trimming took 5 bases from V and 10 from J, leaving 15 bases between them. Germline values: CDR1 SGHVS, CDR2 FQNEAQ. CDR3 size: 13 residues. The receptor was derived from a man aged 65-85 years with acute or convalescent COVID-19. Source material: peripheral blood. The J gene is TRBJ2-1, the V gene TRBV7-8; D might be TRBD1 (5 bases). In DNA, the CDR3 is TGTGCCAGCAGCCAAGGGGCAGGGTCGGAGCAGTTCTTC. As protein: CASSQGAGSEQFF.